The rows below give T cell receptor beta chains drawn from one sample of a study of blood T cell repertoires in COVID-19. Here immunoSEQ multiplex PCR was the method, and the copy in TCRdb shows in-frame clones only, minus some. The table has 250,000 or so clones, about 91% seen once; the top ten hold over 1.2%. Sequencing was performed on peripheral blood. The origin of the receptors is a man older than 75 with acute or convalescent COVID-19. CDR3s include the opening cysteine and the closing phenylalanine or tryptophan. Clone size appears in some rows only: once, few, many, or a class for an expanded clone.

cdr3_length	clone_size	j_call	v_call	cdr3_aa
14	NA	TRBJ1-1	TRBV18	CASSRDSQDTEAFF
17	NA	TRBJ1-1	TRBV4-1	CASSHGTGGVKDTEAFF
16	NA	TRBJ2-4	TRBV19	CASSIVPDLAKNIQYF
13	NA	TRBJ1-2	TRBV11-1	CASSLPTGNGYTF
14	NA	TRBJ1-1	TRBV6-4	CASRRQVKNTEAFF
14	NA	TRBJ2-2	TRBV5-1	CASSLDGNTGELFF
14	NA	TRBJ2-3	TRBV7-2	CASTRDRATDTQYF
15	NA	TRBJ1-5	TRBV7-2	CASSLKGASNQPQHF
16	NA	TRBJ1-2	TRBV6-5	CASSYSGGRKIDGYTF
16	NA	TRBJ1-2	TRBV10-3	CAISETQQGRDYGYTF
15	NA	TRBJ1-4	TRBV19	CASRDRGATNEKLFF
13	NA	TRBJ1-2	TRBV5-1	CASSLETVYGYTF
14	NA	TRBJ1-2	TRBV10-3	CAISEYRDNYGYTF
16	NA	TRBJ2-2	TRBV7-2	CASSLARSGNTGELFF
12	NA	TRBJ1-1	TRBV7-2	CASSSRQAEAFF
13	NA	TRBJ1-2	TRBV28	CASSLVQTGGYTF
14	NA	TRBJ2-7	TRBV21-1	CATGLAGEIYEQYF
18	NA	TRBJ2-2	TRBV25-1	CASSDLKPGQGLTGELFF
15	NA	TRBJ2-2	TRBV19	CASTGGRANTGELFF
17	NA	TRBJ2-7	TRBV3-1/TRBV3-2	CASSQVMTSGSRYEQYF
16	NA	TRBJ2-3	TRBV7-6	CASSPRTSSRTDTQYF
15	NA	TRBJ2-7	TRBV5-1	CASSLAAGITYEQYF
14	NA	TRBJ2-7	TRBV7-9	CASSISGRSYEQYF
17	once	TRBJ1-1	TRBV5-1	CASSPSTGTGFGGEAFF
14	NA	TRBJ1-5	TRBV19	CASTHIWGDQPQHF
15	NA	TRBJ1-2	TRBV4-1	CASSLGQGVNYGYTF
13	NA	TRBJ1-1	TRBV4-3	CASSGTANTEAFF
13	once	TRBJ1-1	TRBV29-1	CSANDRGGTEAFF
17	NA	TRBJ1-3	TRBV7-2	CASSLVPGQGDGNTIYF
15	once	TRBJ1-3	TRBV28	CASSSLQGAGNTIYF
12	NA	TRBJ1-1	TRBV29-1	CSVGTGGTEAFF
23	NA	TRBJ2-7	TRBV21-1	CASSKARAPRWGLAPSASYEQYF
14	once	TRBJ1-1	TRBV28	CASSAPGGNTEAFF
15	NA	TRBJ1-1	TRBV5-4	CASTLPGTGKFEAFF
14	NA	TRBJ1-5	TRBV7-3	CASSLVGGGQPQHF
16	NA	TRBJ2-2	TRBV28	CASSPSGRAHTGELFF
14	NA	TRBJ1-2	TRBV9	CASSVDLQGHGYTF
14	once	TRBJ1-4	TRBV18	CASSPATGDEKLFF
15	NA	TRBJ1-2	TRBV5-1	CASSHRQGAIDGYTF
13	NA	TRBJ1-2	TRBV5-1	CASSSGGLDGYTF
12	NA	TRBJ2-5	TRBV6-6	CASSSYLETQYF
16	NA	TRBJ2-3	TRBV24-1	CATSDKSGGEADTQYF
15	NA	TRBJ2-7	TRBV5-1	CASSLTSGGYYEQYF
17	NA	TRBJ2-3	TRBV24-1	CATSPNRRGLSTDTQYF
15	NA	TRBJ2-1	TRBV11-2	CASTVRGTGSYEQFF
14	NA	TRBJ1-5	TRBV5-4	CASSLGRDNQPQHF